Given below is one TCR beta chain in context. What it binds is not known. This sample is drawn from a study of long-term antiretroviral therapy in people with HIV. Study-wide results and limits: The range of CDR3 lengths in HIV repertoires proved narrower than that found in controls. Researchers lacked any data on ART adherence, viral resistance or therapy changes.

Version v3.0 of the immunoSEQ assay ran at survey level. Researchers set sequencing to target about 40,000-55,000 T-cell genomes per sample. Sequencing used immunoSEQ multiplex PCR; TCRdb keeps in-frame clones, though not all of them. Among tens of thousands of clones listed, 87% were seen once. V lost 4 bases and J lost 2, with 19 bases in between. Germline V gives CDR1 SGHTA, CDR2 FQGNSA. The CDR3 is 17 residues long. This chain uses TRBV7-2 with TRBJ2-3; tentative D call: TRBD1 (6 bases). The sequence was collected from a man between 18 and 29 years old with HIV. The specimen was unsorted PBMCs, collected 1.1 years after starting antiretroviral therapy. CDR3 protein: CASSSNGLGGPTDTQYF. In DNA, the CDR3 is TGTGCCAGCAGCTCTAACGGCCTTGGGGGCCCCACAGATACGCAGTATTTT.